A selection of T cell receptor beta chains follows, all from one sample in a study of type 1 and type 2 diabetes patients. TCRdb passed the multiplex PCR reads through MiXCR, listing each CDR3 protein once. The sample has under 300,000 distinct CDR3 sequences; 47% are singletons. Input material: peripheral blood mononuclear cells (PBMCs). The receptors stem from a man aged 18 to 30 with type 2 diabetes. CDR3s include the opening cysteine and the closing phenylalanine or tryptophan. D genes are given only for firm matches. Only part of the rows carry a size: once, few, many, or a class if the clone is expanded.

many | TRBJ2-7 | TRBV19 | . | TGTGCCAGTAAAGAAGGCTACGAGCAGTACTTC | CASKEGYEQYF
few | TRBJ2-5 | TRBV4-1 | . | TGCGCCAGCAGCCAAGATTGGCGGACAACCACATCGGAGACCCAGTACTTC | CASSQDWRTTTSETQYF
many | TRBJ1-2 | TRBV15 | . | TGTGCCACCTCGATGGTAACAGGGCCTGACTACACCTTC | CATSMVTGPDYTF
. | TRBJ2-7 | TRBV19 | . | TGTGCCAGTAGTAAAGTGCGGGACGTTTCCTACGAGCAGTACTTC | CASSKVRDVSYEQYF
few | TRBJ1-4 | TRBV2 | . | TGTGCCGGGAAATTTACAACTAATGAAAAACTGTTTTTT | CAGKFTTNEKLFF
. | TRBJ2-1 | TRBV29-1 | TRBD2 | TGCAGCGGATACGGGACTAGACACAATGAGCAGTTCTTC | CSGYGTRHNEQFF
. | TRBJ1-1 | TRBV9 | . | TGTGCCAGCAGCCAAGAGGGAACAGGGTGGGATGAAGCTTTCTTT | CASSQEGTGWDEAFF
. | TRBJ1-2 | TRBV4-3 | . | TGCGCCAGCAGCCAAGACAGGGGACTTGGCTACACCTTC | CASSQDRGLGYTF
. | TRBJ1-2 | TRBV27 | . | TGTGCCAGCAGTACCTCGCCCCAGGGTTGGGGCTACACCTTC | CASSTSPQGWGYTF
few | TRBJ2-2 | TRBV12-3/TRBV12-4 | . | TGTGCCAGCAGTTCCAGGAGGGGGGAACACGGGGAGCTGTTTTTT | CASSSRRGEHGELFF
few | TRBJ2-1 | TRBV19 | . | TGTGCCAGTGCCCGGGACAACCGTTACAATGAGCAGTTCTTC | CASARDNRYNEQFF
. | TRBJ2-7 | TRBV29-1 | . | TGCAGCGTTGAGGACTCCTACGAGCAGTACTTC | CSVEDSYEQYF
. | TRBJ2-5 | TRBV19 | . | TGTGCCAGTAGTATAGTAGGAGGACAAGAGACCCAGTACTTC | CASSIVGGQETQYF
many | TRBJ2-5 | TRBV2 | TRBD2 | TGTGCCAGCCGGGAGGCAGAGACCCAGTACTTC | CASREAETQYF
. | TRBJ2-1 | TRBV6-5 | . | TGTGCCAGCAGTTCGACCCCGGGCCCCTACAATGAGCAGTTCTTC | CASSSTPGPYNEQFF
. | TRBJ2-7 | TRBV27 | TRBD1 | TGTGCCAGCAGTCTCCGTCCGACAGGGGGCTCCTACGAGCAGTACTTC | CASSLRPTGGSYEQYF
once | TRBJ2-1 | TRBV27 | TRBD1 | TGTGCCAGCAGTTTATCTTCCGGGACAGATCCTGAGCAGTTCTTC | CASSLSSGTDPEQFF